This T cell receptor (beta chain) appears in the sequencing data of a study of long-term antiretroviral therapy in people with HIV. Study-level results: Dominating the repertoire at all time points were the clones that expanded before ART.

The run of the v3.0 immunoSEQ assay was at survey level. Per sample, sequencing targeted 40,000-50,000 T-cell genomes. Only in-frame clones appear in the TCRdb table, and some are missing; sequencing was by immunoSEQ multiplex PCR. The data contain tens of thousands of clones, roughly 90% of them singletons. Germline V gene data show CDR1 as MNHEY and CDR2 as SMNVEV (reference sequence). CDR3 length equals 19 residues. V shed 0 bases and J 5 bases; nucleotides not matched to a gene: 17. Turning to this clone: The antigen remains undetermined.

This receptor was identified in a middle-aged man with HIV. V gene TRBV27 combines with J gene TRBJ2-5; 8 bases are shared with TRBD1. The specimen was unsorted PBMCs, collected 2 years after starting antiretroviral therapy. The CDR3 nucleotides read TGTGCCAGCAGTTTATCGCTCCCGGTCCGAGGACAGGGCTCCGAGACCCAGTACTTC. Amino acid sequence: CASSLSLPVRGQGSETQYF.